The rows below give T cell receptor beta chains drawn from one sample of a study of cytomegalovirus exposure and HLA in healthy donors. Only in-frame clones appear in the TCRdb table, and some are missing; sequencing was by immunoSEQ multiplex PCR. The sample includes around 100,000 clones, just over 65% of them seen just once. The sequenced sample was PBMCs. These receptors all come from a man under 40 in good health and CMV-seronegative. The conserved cysteine and the conserved F or W are not part of the CDR3 here.

V	J	CDR3
TRBV29-1	TRBJ2-3	SEESADTQY
TRBV6-5	TRBJ1-3	ASSYWDSSGNTIY
TRBV5-4	TRBJ2-7	ASSSGGFSYEQY
TRBV4-1	TRBJ2-2	ASSPATQARELF
TRBV27	TRBJ1-5	ASSGERSNQPQH
TRBV19	TRBJ1-5	ASSIEQGAQPQH
TRBV11-1	TRBJ2-5	ASSPGQGQETQY
TRBV4-3	TRBJ2-5	ASSQDNSTPRTQY
TRBV28	TRBJ1-5	SSRYGTGINQPQH
TRBV28	TRBJ1-1	ASSRTGTEAF
TRBV12-5	TRBJ1-2	ASALTGGGYGYT
TRBV27	TRBJ1-1	ASSLTGSHPGTEAF
TRBV4-2	TRBJ2-7	ASSQGREVGEQY
TRBV30	TRBJ1-5	AWSPHSYAGPYQPQH
TRBV11-2	TRBJ1-1	ASSSREQVSTEAF
TRBV5-6	TRBJ2-7	ASSGDRVAEQY
TRBV9	TRBJ2-3	ASSVADYADTQY
TRBV27	TRBJ2-2	ASRQLAATGELF
TRBV7-5	TRBJ2-4	VRSPGQRRAKNIQY